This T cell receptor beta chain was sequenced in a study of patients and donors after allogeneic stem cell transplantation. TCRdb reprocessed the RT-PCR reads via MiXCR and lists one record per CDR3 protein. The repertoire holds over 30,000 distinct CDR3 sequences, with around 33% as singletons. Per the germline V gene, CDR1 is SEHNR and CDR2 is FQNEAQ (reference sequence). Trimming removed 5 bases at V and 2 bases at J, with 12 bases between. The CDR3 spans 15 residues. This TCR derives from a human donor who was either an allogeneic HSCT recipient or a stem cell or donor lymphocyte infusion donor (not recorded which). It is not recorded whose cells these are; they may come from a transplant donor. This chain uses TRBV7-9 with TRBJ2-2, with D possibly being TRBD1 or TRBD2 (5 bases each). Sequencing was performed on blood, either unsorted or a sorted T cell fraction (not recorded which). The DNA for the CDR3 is TGTGCCAGCAGCAACAGGACTTTTAACACCGGGGAGCTGTTTTTT. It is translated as CASSNRTFNTGELFF.